A selection of T cell receptor beta chains follows, all from one sample in a study of blood T cell repertoires in COVID-19. Sequencing was performed with immunoSEQ multiplex PCR; in TCRdb, only in-frame clones are kept and a portion is missing. The table has approximately 150,000 clones, around 83% seen once. The sample taken for sequencing was peripheral blood. These receptors all stem from a woman in her sixties or seventies with acute or convalescent COVID-19. The CDR3 runs from the conserved cysteine through the conserved F or W. The order of the fields is V gene, clone size, D gene, J gene, CDR3 length, CDR3 DNA, CDR3 protein. D genes are given only for firm matches. Some rows mark clone size as missing; the rest say once, few, many or name a class of expanded clone.

>TRBV25-1|-|-|TRBJ2-1|13
TGTGCCAGCAGTGATGGAGGGGGGGATGAGCAGTTCTTC
CASSDGGGDEQFF
>TRBV11-3|-|-|TRBJ1-2|15
TGTGCCAGCAGCCCGAGGTCCCGAGCTAACTATGGCTACACCTTC
CASSPRSRANYGYTF
>TRBV5-8|once|TRBD1|TRBJ2-7|15
TGTGCCAGCAGCACCTCCGGGACAGGGGTCTCCGAGCAGTACTTC
CASSTSGTGVSEQYF
>TRBV7-3|-|-|TRBJ2-1|13
TGTGCCAGCAGCTTAGGCACAGGGAATGAGCAGTTCTTC
CASSLGTGNEQFF
>TRBV10-1|-|-|TRBJ2-3|15
TGCGCCAGCAGTGAGTCTTTCGGGTATGCAGATACGCAGTATTTT
CASSESFGYADTQYF
>TRBV28|-|-|TRBJ2-7|14
TGTGCCAGCAGTTTACCGGGTTGGGGCGTCGAGCAGTACTTC
CASSLPGWGVEQYF
>TRBV28|-|-|TRBJ1-6|15
TGTGCCAGCAGTTTAATTCCACAGGGTGGCTCACCCCTCCACTTT
CASSLIPQGGSPLHF
>TRBV9|-|TRBD1|TRBJ2-7|14
TGTGCCAGCAGCGTAGGGACAGGATTATACGAGCAGTACTTC
CASSVGTGLYEQYF
>TRBV7-3|once|TRBD2|TRBJ2-1|16
TGTGCCAGCAGCTACTCTGCTAGCGGGGGGCGACATGAGCAGTTCTTC
CASSYSASGGRHEQFF
>TRBV28|-|TRBD2|TRBJ2-7|15
TGTGCCAGCAGTCCTCCTAGCGGGGGTCCCATAGAGCAGTACTTC
CASSPPSGGPIEQYF
>TRBV11-2|-|TRBD1|TRBJ2-3|16
TGTGCCAGCAGCTTTAGGACAGGGACGTACACAGATACGCAGTATTTT
CASSFRTGTYTDTQYF
>TRBV6-5|medium-sized|TRBD2|TRBJ2-7|15
TGTGCCAGCAGTCTGCGGCGGGGGGGTTCCTACGAGCAGTACTTC
CASSLRRGGSYEQYF
>TRBV5-1|-|-|TRBJ2-5|15
TGCGCCAGCTCAGACAGGCCCCCTCTCCAAGAGACCCAGTACTTC
CASSDRPPLQETQYF
>TRBV28|-|TRBD1|TRBJ1-1|12
TGTGCCAGCCTTACAGGGGTCACTGAAGCTTTCTTT
CASLTGVTEAFF
>TRBV4-2|-|TRBD1|TRBJ1-2|16
TGTGCCAGCAGCCAAGAAGGGACAGGGGCTCCCTATGGCTACACCTTC
CASSQEGTGAPYGYTF
>TRBV4-3|-|-|TRBJ1-1|15
TGCGCCAGCAGCCAAGATCTTGTCGGATTAGCCGAAGCTTTCTTT
CASSQDLVGLAEAFF
>TRBV5-1|-|TRBD2|TRBJ2-7|15
TGCGCCAGCAGCTTGGAAGCGGGGTACTCCTACGAGCAGTACTTC
CASSLEAGYSYEQYF
>TRBV18|-|-|TRBJ2-7|13
TGTGCCAGCTCAAGCCAACAGGGTTTCGAGCAGTACTTC
CASSSQQGFEQYF
>TRBV27|-|-|TRBJ2-1|13
TGTGCCAGCAGTTTGGGGCGATACAATGAGCAGTTCTTC
CASSLGRYNEQFF
>TRBV7-2|-|TRBD1|TRBJ2-7|14
TGTGCCAGCAGCTTTGGGGACAGCTTCTACGAGCAGTACTTC
CASSFGDSFYEQYF
>TRBV7-9|-|-|TRBJ2-7|15
TGTGCCAGCAGCTTAGGTAGACAGAGAGTTTACGAGCAGTACTTC
CASSLGRQRVYEQYF
>TRBV19|-|TRBD1|TRBJ1-4|15
TGTGCCAGTAGAGACTGGACAGGGCCCCAAGAGCAACTGTTTTTT
CASRDWTGPQEQLFF
>TRBV29-1|many|-|TRBJ1-2|18
TGCAGCGTTGAACGGGGGGCGGTGAGTTTCGCGGCTAACTATGGCTACACCTTC
CSVERGAVSFAANYGYTF
>TRBV6-5|once|TRBD1|TRBJ2-7|14
TGTGCCAGCAACGGACAGGGGGCGGGGGCCGAGCAGTACTTC
CASNGQGAGAEQYF
>TRBV9|-|TRBD2|TRBJ2-3|15
TGTGCCAGCAGCCGACTAGCGGGGGGAACAGATACGCAGTATTTT
CASSRLAGGTDTQYF
>TRBV9|-|-|TRBJ1-1|14
TGTGCCAGCAGCGTAGAGCCGGAGGTTGGTGAAGCTTTCTTT
CASSVEPEVGEAFF
>TRBV7-9|-|-|TRBJ1-2|14
TGTGCCAGCAGCGATCGCCAGGGCCCCAATGGCTACACCTTC
CASSDRQGPNGYTF
>TRBV4-1|-|-|TRBJ2-1|13
TGCGCCAGCAGCCAACTACTAGCCAATGAGCAGTTCTTC
CASSQLLANEQFF